This T cell receptor (beta chain) emerged from a study of CD8 T cells in ankylosing spondylitis. With respect to this clonotype: Its antigen is still unknown.

Study-wide findings and caveats: Seemingly distinctive of ankylosing spondylitis blood was a TCR beta motif formed by eight highly homologous variants. Reportedly, matched ankylosing spondylitis synovial fluid was significantly enriched for disease-linked clones.

Using its own MiXCR run on the 5' RACE reads, TCRdb lists one record per CDR3 protein. Of some 840,000 distinct CDR3 sequences listed, about an eighth were seen once; the top ten hold 0.51%. This CDR3 has 16 amino acids. From germline, CDR1 is LGHNA and CDR2 YSLEER. V lost 0 bases and J 7 bases, leaving 17 bases between the germline ends. The specimen sequenced was blood, either unsorted or a sorted T cell fraction (not recorded which). The source of this sequence is a male donor with ankylosing spondylitis. The chain combines TRBV4-3 with TRBJ2-3; D may correspond to TRBD1 or TRBD2 (5 bases each). The CDR3 DNA reads TGCGCCAGCAGCCAAGAAGGGGTCAGGCGGGCAAATACGCAGTATTTT. This encodes CASSQEGVRRANTQYF.